The source of this T cell receptor beta chain is a study of beta chain features in type 1 diabetes. Study results and limitations: The study found moderately but significantly shorter TCRB CDR3s in all four CD4+ subsets of Type 1 diabetes patients. Insertions were fewer and deletions more numerous at VDJ junctions in type 1 diabetes patients.

CDR1 is SGHAT and CDR2 is FQNNGV in the germline V gene. The junction had 7 bases not matched to a gene; V was cut back by 3 bases and J by 8 bases. This CDR3 has 15 residues. Expressed TCRB transcripts got sequenced, as all isolated RNA was reverse transcribed. Sequenced by immunoSEQ multiplex PCR; TCRdb stores in-frame clones only, minus some. The table has 300,000 to 350,000 clones, approximately 15% seen once. In this sample, this clone turned up a few times. As yet, its antigen is unknown. The TCR originated in a woman aged 18-29 years with type 1 diabetes. Material for sequencing was naive CD4+ T cells from blood. The chain links TRBV11-2 to TRBJ2-4; 10 positions match TRBD1. CDR3 DNA sequence: TGTGCCAGCAGCTTCGGGACAGGGGTTGGATACATTCAGTACTTC. Its protein is CASSFGTGVGYIQYF. The full variable domain, its missing parts supplied by reference TRBV11-2 and TRBJ2-4, is EAGVAQSPRYKIIEKRQSVAFWCNPISGHATLYWYQQILGQGPKLLIQFQNNGVVDDSQLPKDRFSAERLKGVDSTLKIQPAKLEDSAVYLCASSFGTGVGYIQYFGAGTRLSVL.